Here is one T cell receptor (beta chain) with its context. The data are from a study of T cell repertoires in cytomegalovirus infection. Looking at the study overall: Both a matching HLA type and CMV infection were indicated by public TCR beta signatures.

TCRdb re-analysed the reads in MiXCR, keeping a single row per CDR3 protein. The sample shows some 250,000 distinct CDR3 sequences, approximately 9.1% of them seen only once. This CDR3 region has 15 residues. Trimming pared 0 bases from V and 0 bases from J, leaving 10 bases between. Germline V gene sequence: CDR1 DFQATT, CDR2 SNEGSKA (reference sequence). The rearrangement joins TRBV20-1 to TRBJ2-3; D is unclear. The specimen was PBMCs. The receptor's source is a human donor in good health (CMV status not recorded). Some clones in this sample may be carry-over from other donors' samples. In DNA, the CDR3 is TGCAGTGCTAGAGATTCGGCGGCTAGCACAGATACGCAGTATTTT. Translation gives CSARDSAASTDTQYF.